This TCR beta chain was observed in a study of cytotoxic CD8 clonotypes in ibrutinib-treated CLL. Study context: The authors obtained response samples at a median of about eleven months of treatment, range 6 to 36. Points from the study as a whole: Clonality climbed at ibrutinib response, then dropped toward baseline at progression.

Sequenced by immunoSEQ multiplex PCR; TCRdb stores in-frame clones only, minus some. The profile shows a few hundred thousand clones, roughly 80% of them singletons. Worth noting for this clone: Its antigen is not known.

This sequence originates from a human donor with chronic lymphocytic leukemia. Sequencing was performed on PBMCs, taken before ibrutinib treatment.

CDR3 sequence reads: CASRIPNPGHPSSYNEQFF. The DNA for the CDR3 is TGTGCTAGCCGAATACCCAACCCGGGACACCCGAGCTCCTACAATGAGCAGTTCTTC. V is TRBV7-7 and J is TRBJ2-1; tentatively, D is TRBD1 (6 bases). The CDR3 has 19 amino acids. Germline V gives CDR1 SSHAT, CDR2 FNYEAQ (reference sequence). Based on the CDR3 plus reference TRBV7-7 and TRBJ2-1, the full variable domain is GAGVSQSPRYKVTKRGQDVTLRCDPISSHATLYWYQQALGQGPEFLTYFNYEAQPDKSGLPSDRFSAERPEGSISTLTIQRTEQRDSAMYRCASRIPNPGHPSSYNEQFFGPGTRLTVL.